This passage covers 23 T cell receptor beta chains from one sample sequenced in a study of Ad26.COV2.S vaccination and SARS-CoV-2 variants. Sequenced by immunoSEQ multiplex PCR; TCRdb stores in-frame clones only, minus some. The sample lists about 400,000 clones, 89% occurring once. The sample's treatment: about 20 received Ad26.COV2.S at low or high dose, single or two shots; 5 received placebo; per-sample allocation not given. Collection of the samples took place on day 63 after the first injection of vaccine or placebo. This specimen consisted of peripheral blood, obtained in a trial of Ad26.COV2.S vaccine versus placebo. These receptors were taken from a person between 18 and 65 years old who received the Ad26.COV2.S COVID-19 vaccine or a placebo.

The V gene is TRBV9, the J gene TRBJ1-2, with TRBD1 as a possible D gene (5 bases). This CDR3 spans 15 amino acids. Germline V gene sequence: CDR1 SGDLS, CDR2 YYNGEE. Trimming left V 0 bases short and J 4 bases short, with 13 bases between. The CDR3 is CASSVDGGSTYGYTF. CDR3 nucleotide sequence: TGTGCCAGCAGCGTAGATGGGGGATCGACCTATGGCTACACCTTC.

J is TRBJ2-4 and V is TRBV11-2; possibly TRBD1 for D (6 bases). Trimming took off 0 bases at V and 3 bases at J, with 21 bases between the two ends. This CDR3 is 19 amino acids long. Germline CDR1 reads SGHAT; CDR2 reads FQNNGV. CDR3 nucleotides: TGTGCCAGCAGCTTAGATGGGTTTCGTAGGGGGATAGGCAAAAACATTCAGTACTTC. It codes for CASSLDGFRRGIGKNIQYF.

The chain links TRBV3-1 (or the pseudogene TRBV3-2) to TRBJ1-1; possible D gene TRBD1, 6 bases. CDR3 length: 14 residues. Germline CDR1 LGHDT, CDR2 YNNKEL (reference sequence). V was clipped by 1 base and J by 11 bases, with 17 bases between them. In nucleotides, the CDR3 is TGTGCCAGCAGCCAAGTGGGGGGCCTCTCCGGGGCTTTCTTT. Translated, it gives CASSQVGGLSGAFF.

This chain links TRBV9 with TRBJ2-3; 10 bases agree with TRBD2. The CDR3 is 17 amino acids. With 0 bases clipped from V and 5 bases from J, the junction kept 9 bases outside the gene matches. The germline V gene encodes CDR1 SGDLS and CDR2 YYNGEE. CDR3 nucleotide sequence: TGTGCCAGCAGCGTAGTAGGACTAGCGGACCCTCAAGATACGCAGTATTTT. Its protein product is CASSVVGLADPQDTQYF.

This clone was detected only a few times. Here the CDR3 DNA reads TGTGCCAGCAGCGTAGCTGAACTAGCGAGGTACGAGCAGTACTTC. It specifies CASSVAELARYEQYF. V usage is TRBV9 and J usage is TRBJ2-7; 7 positions agree with TRBD2. CDR3 length equals 15 residues. Germline V lookup: CDR1 SGDLS, CDR2 YYNGEE. The V and J ends lost 0 bases and 4 bases, in that order; junction bases with no gene match: 7.

This chain links TRBV6-6 with TRBJ1-5; no clear D gene. The CDR3 spans 14 residues. With 2 bases removed from V and 3 bases from J, the gap between germline ends came to 8 bases. Germline V gene data show CDR1 as MNHNY and CDR2 as SVGAGI (reference sequence). The CDR3 coding sequence is TGTGCCAGCAGTTACCGGAGGGACAATCAGCCCCAGCATTTT. Encoded protein: CASSYRRDNQPQHF.

J is TRBJ1-1 and V is TRBV6-2 or TRBV6-3; 12 bases map to TRBD1. The CDR3 loop spans 14 amino acids. The V and J ends lost 6 bases and 10 bases, in that order; junction bases with no gene match: 9. Germline lookup yields CDR1 MNHEY and CDR2 SVGEGT. CDR3 sequence reads: CASSPAPGQGAAFF. DNA for the CDR3: TGTGCCAGCAGCCCCGCCCCGGGACAGGGGGCAGCTTTCTTT.

CDR3 in amino acids: CASSLATGSSYNEQFF. The CDR3 DNA is TGTGCCAGCAGCTTGGCGACAGGAAGCTCCTACAATGAGCAGTTCTTC. The gene calls are TRBV5-5 and TRBJ2-1; D perhaps matches TRBD1 (6 bases). V lost 0 bases and J lost 0, with 10 bases in between. The CDR3 consists of 16 residues. Germline-derived CDR1 and CDR2 are SGHKS and YYEKEE (reference sequence).

This clone was seen only a few times. The chain employs TRBV5-1 and TRBJ1-1; D may be TRBD1 (5 bases). In germline, CDR1 is SGHRS, CDR2 YFSETQ. The V end lost 4 bases, the J end lost 1 base, and 8 bases lay between the germline ends. The CDR3 is 13 amino acids. The CDR3 loop reads CASSQGPNTEAFF. CDR3 nucleotides: TGCGCCAGCAGCCAGGGTCCGAACACTGAAGCTTTCTTT. The whole variable domain, remainder taken from reference TRBV5-1 and TRBJ1-1, is KAGVTQTPRYLIKTRGQQVTLSCSPISGHRSVSWYQQTPGQGLQFLFEYFSETQRNKGNFPGRFSGRQFSNSRSEMNVSTLELGDSALYLCASSQGPNTEAFFGQGTRLTVV.

The rearrangement links TRBV27 to TRBJ2-3; D is possibly TRBD2 (5 bases). The germline V gene has CDR1 MNHEY and CDR2 SMNVEV (reference sequence). This CDR3 spans 16 amino acids. Trimming pared 2 bases from V and 6 bases from J, leaving 18 bases between. CDR3: CASSLQALGGLDTQYF. Here the CDR3 DNA reads TGTGCCAGCAGTTTACAGGCCCTTGGAGGCTTGGATACGCAGTATTTT.

This chain connects TRBV9 to TRBJ1-1; D is unclear. Trimming left V 2 bases short and J 1 base short, with 6 bases between. Germline V lookup: CDR1 SGDLS, CDR2 YYNGEE. This CDR3 region has 13 residues. CDR3 coding DNA: TGTGCCAGCAGCGTGCAGGAGAACACTGAAGCTTTCTTT. Translation: CASSVQENTEAFF.

The chain employs TRBV6-5 and TRBJ1-1; 8 bases agree with TRBD1. V shed 6 bases, J shed 4 bases, and the junction held 4 bases outside the gene matches. The CDR3 consists of 13 residues. Germline V gene data show CDR1 as MNHEY and CDR2 as SVGAGI. CDR3 sequence: CASRTGEATEAFF. The CDR3 DNA reads as TGTGCCAGCAGGACAGGGGAAGCCACTGAAGCTTTCTTT.

This chain joins TRBV6-6 and TRBJ2-4; no clear D. The length of the CDR3 is 13 residues. Germline V gene sequence: CDR1 MNHNY, CDR2 SVGAGI (reference sequence). V dropped 1 base and J dropped 1 base, with 2 bases sitting between them. This chain's CDR3 is CASSYLAKNIQYF. CDR3 in DNA: TGTGCCAGCAGTTACTTGGCCAAAAACATTCAGTACTTC.

This clone has only a few counts. J is TRBJ1-1 and V is TRBV19; D is perhaps TRBD1 (5 bases). V was shortened by 7 bases and J by 2 bases, with 14 bases between the two germline ends. CDR1 and CDR2 (germline): LNHDA, SQIVND (reference sequence). CDR3 size: 14 residues. Written as DNA, the CDR3 is TGTGCCAGTAATCGGGGGGGGTTCAACACTGAAGCTTTCTTT. This gives the protein CASNRGGFNTEAFF.

The V call is TRBV4-1, the J call TRBJ2-7; 9 nucleotides match TRBD2. Germline V gene data show CDR1 as MGHRA and CDR2 as YSYEKL. CDR3 length: 17 residues. After removal of 0 bases from V and 6 bases from J, the junction contained 12 bases not matched to a gene. CDR3: CASSQEERLAGFREQYF. For the CDR3, the DNA is TGCGCCAGCAGCCAAGAGGAGAGGCTAGCGGGATTTCGCGAGCAGTACTTC.

The CDR3 is CASSYQSTDTQYF. The CDR3 DNA sequence: TGTGCCAGCAGTTACCAGAGCACAGATACGCAGTATTTT. V gene TRBV6-6 combines with J gene TRBJ2-3; D not resolved. The germline gives CDR1 MNHNY, CDR2 SVGAGI (reference sequence). The CDR3 length is 13 residues. V was trimmed by 2 bases and J by 0 bases, leaving 3 bases between them.

This sequence joins TRBV27 and TRBJ2-5, with TRBD1 identical over 9 bases. The CDR3 totals 15 residues. Trimming cost V 6 bases and J 4 bases; bases outside gene matches: 9. Looked up from germline, CDR1 is MNHEY and CDR2 is SMNVEV (reference sequence). Here the CDR3 reads CASSEQGQGVETQYF. DNA for the CDR3: TGTGCCAGCAGCGAACAGGGACAGGGTGTAGAGACCCAGTACTTC.

The chain combines TRBV5-1 with TRBJ2-1; D ambiguous. The V and J ends lost 7 bases and 8 bases respectively, with 10 bases between them. Germline V gives CDR1 SGHRS, CDR2 YFSETQ. CDR3 length: 11 residues. The CDR3 sequence: CASRLGDEQFF. Written as DNA, the CDR3 is TGCGCCAGCCGCCTTGGCGATGAGCAGTTCTTC.

This chain links TRBV19 with TRBJ2-7, with TRBD1 as a possible D gene (6 bases). Trimming removed 7 bases from V and 3 bases from J, with 19 bases in between. The CDR3 runs to 15 residues. CDR1 is LNHDA and CDR2 is SQIVND in the germline V gene (reference sequence). CDR3 sequence: CASKFTGTGIYEQYF. The CDR3 DNA is TGTGCCAGTAAATTTACGGGAACAGGGATCTACGAGCAGTACTTC.

This clone appeared once. The V gene is TRBV30, the J gene TRBJ1-5; D call uncertain. V lost 2 bases and J lost 3, with 8 bases in between. CDR1 GTSNPN and CDR2 SVGIG come from the germline V gene (reference sequence). This CDR3 has 13 residues. For the CDR3, the DNA is TGTGCCTGGAGTTCTAGGGTCAATCAGCCCCAGCATTTT. Translated, it gives CAWSSRVNQPQHF.

The rearrangement links TRBV28 to TRBJ1-1, with 9 bases lining up with TRBD1. The CDR3 has 14 residues. Per the germline V gene, CDR1 is MDHEN and CDR2 is SYDVKM. Losses at the gene ends were 6 bases for V and 3 bases for J; bases not matched to a gene: 5. DNA of the CDR3: TGTGCCAGCAGCCCGGACAGGGGCTACACTGAAGCTTTCTTT. Residues: CASSPDRGYTEAFF.

The CDR3 reads CASSDPGTGSGYEQYF. CDR3 coding DNA: TGTGCCAGCAGTGACCCGGGGACAGGCTCCGGCTACGAGCAGTACTTC. This chain connects TRBV28 to TRBJ2-7; TRBD1 aligns across 8 bases. CDR1 and CDR2 from the germline V gene are MDHEN and SYDVKM. After removal of 5 bases from V and 3 bases from J, the junction contained 12 bases not matched to a gene. This CDR3 is built from 16 residues.

The V gene is TRBV5-4, the J gene TRBJ2-1; 11 bases are shared with TRBD2. Germline CDR1 and CDR2: SGHNT and YYREEE (reference sequence). The CDR3 loop spans 15 amino acids. The trim removed 2 bases at V and 3 bases at J, leaving 1 base unmatched. The CDR3 here is CASSFGLAGYNEQFF. The CDR3 DNA reads as TGTGCCAGCAGCTTTGGACTAGCGGGCTACAATGAGCAGTTCTTC.